These T cell receptor beta chains were read from a single sample in a study of T cells after yellow fever vaccination. TCRdb fed the 5' RACE reads into MiXCR, producing one record per CDR3 protein. This sample has under 600,000 distinct CDR3 sequences, with approximately 12% found just once. The source was PBMCs, collected on the day of the yellow fever booster vaccination. These receptors were taken from a man younger than 40 who received the YFV17D yellow fever vaccine. Each CDR3 is given without its conserved first and last residue.

v_call: TRBV11-2; cdr3_aa: ASSSMMGVGRAQETQY
v_call: TRBV29-1; cdr3_aa: SVEDGTDIPF
v_call: TRBV28; cdr3_aa: ASSFNPGRTSYEQY
v_call: TRBV7-2; cdr3_aa: ASSLETVLNEQF
v_call: TRBV5-1; cdr3_aa: ASSLPQGGEQF
v_call: TRBV30; cdr3_aa: AWKTGKGAYEQY
v_call: TRBV10-2; cdr3_aa: ASSESGRAIGELF
v_call: TRBV4-3; cdr3_aa: ASSQGDMVIGELF
v_call: TRBV11-2; cdr3_aa: ASSSPGGKNYNEQF
v_call: TRBV6-5; cdr3_aa: ASIREGEQF
v_call: TRBV6-1; cdr3_aa: ASREGLAGVTDTQY
v_call: TRBV24-1; cdr3_aa: ATSEPTGSNEQF
v_call: TRBV30; cdr3_aa: AWSSGRGVSYEQY
v_call: TRBV20-1; cdr3_aa: SAKGVSGEQY
v_call: TRBV20-1; cdr3_aa: SARVTGGYEQY
v_call: TRBV5-4; cdr3_aa: ASSGTSGSGDTQY
v_call: TRBV20-1; cdr3_aa: SAIGPSGHEQF
v_call: TRBV7-9; cdr3_aa: ASSQTGPGVYGYT
v_call: TRBV19; cdr3_aa: ASSILAEGSGANVLT
v_call: TRBV6-5; cdr3_aa: ASSIQRAQGPQH
v_call: TRBV6-1; cdr3_aa: ASSPGGFSGEQY
v_call: TRBV12-3/TRBV12-4; cdr3_aa: ASRNITDTQY
v_call: TRBV30; cdr3_aa: AWRRLAGVGTGELF
v_call: TRBV6-5; cdr3_aa: ASSYSKYSGRAGELF
v_call: TRBV20-1; cdr3_aa: SPGGGHEKLF
v_call: TRBV9; cdr3_aa: ASSPIGYTEAF
v_call: TRBV20-1; cdr3_aa: SARGGKTQY
v_call: TRBV2; cdr3_aa: ASRGLRDPRTDTQY
v_call: TRBV5-1; cdr3_aa: ASTLGRNTEAF
v_call: TRBV20-1; cdr3_aa: SAREARGFAYEQY
v_call: TRBV3-1; cdr3_aa: ASSQWPRGTQY